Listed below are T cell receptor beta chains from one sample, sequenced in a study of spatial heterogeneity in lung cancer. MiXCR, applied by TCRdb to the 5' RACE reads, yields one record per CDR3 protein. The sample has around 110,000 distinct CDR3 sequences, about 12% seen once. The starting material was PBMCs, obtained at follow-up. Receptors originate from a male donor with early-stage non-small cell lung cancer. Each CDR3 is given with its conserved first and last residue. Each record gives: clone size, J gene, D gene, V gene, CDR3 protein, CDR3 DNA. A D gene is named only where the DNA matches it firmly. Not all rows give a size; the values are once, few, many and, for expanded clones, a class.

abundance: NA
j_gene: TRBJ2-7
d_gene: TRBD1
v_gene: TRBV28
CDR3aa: CATLPGQGVDEQYF
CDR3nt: TGTGCCACCCTTCCCGGACAGGGAGTGGACGAGCAGTACTTC

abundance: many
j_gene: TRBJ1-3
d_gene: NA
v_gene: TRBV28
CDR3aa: CASSGGLNTIYF
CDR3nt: TGTGCCAGCAGTGGGGGTCTAAACACCATATATTTT

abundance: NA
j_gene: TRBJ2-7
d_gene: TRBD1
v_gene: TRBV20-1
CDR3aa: CSARGTVYEQYF
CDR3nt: TGCAGTGCTAGGGGGACAGTCTACGAGCAGTACTTC

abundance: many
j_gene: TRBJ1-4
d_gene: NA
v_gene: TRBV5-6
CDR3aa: CASSPGTMNEKLFF
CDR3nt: TGTGCCAGCAGCCCCGGGACGATGAATGAAAAACTGTTTTTT

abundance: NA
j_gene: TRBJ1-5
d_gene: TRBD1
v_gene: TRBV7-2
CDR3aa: CASSFEDRGGGQPQHF
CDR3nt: TGTGCCAGCAGCTTCGAGGACAGGGGAGGAGGACAGCCCCAGCATTTT

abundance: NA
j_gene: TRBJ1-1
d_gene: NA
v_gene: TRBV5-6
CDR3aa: CASSKDGGTSNTEAFF
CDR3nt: TGTGCCAGCAGCAAAGACGGCGGGACTTCGAACACTGAAGCTTTCTTT

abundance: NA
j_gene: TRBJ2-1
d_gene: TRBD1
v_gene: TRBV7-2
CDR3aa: CASSPDRGEYNEQFF
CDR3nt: TGTGCCAGCAGCCCAGACAGGGGCGAATACAATGAGCAGTTCTTC

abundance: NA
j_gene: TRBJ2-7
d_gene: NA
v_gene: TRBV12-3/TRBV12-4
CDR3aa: CASSLGGSRTYEQYF
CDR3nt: TGTGCCAGCAGTTTAGGGGGTTCACGGACCTACGAGCAGTACTTC

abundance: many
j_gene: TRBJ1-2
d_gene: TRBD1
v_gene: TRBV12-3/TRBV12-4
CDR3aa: CASSPRTGGSGYGYTF
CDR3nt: TGTGCCAGCAGTCCTCGGACAGGGGGTAGTGGCTATGGCTACACCTTC

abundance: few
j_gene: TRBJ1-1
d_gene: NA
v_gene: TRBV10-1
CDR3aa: CASKPGGYNTEAFF
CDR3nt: TGCGCCAGCAAACCTGGGGGATACAACACTGAAGCTTTCTTT

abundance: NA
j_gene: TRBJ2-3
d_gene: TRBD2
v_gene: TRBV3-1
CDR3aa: CASSQRAGVTQYF
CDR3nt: TGTGCCAGCAGCCAAAGGGCGGGGGTGACGCAGTATTTT

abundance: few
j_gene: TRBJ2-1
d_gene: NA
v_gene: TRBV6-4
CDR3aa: CASSRAGGPYNEQFF
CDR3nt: TGTGCCAGCAGTAGAGCGGGCGGGCCCTACAATGAGCAGTTCTTC

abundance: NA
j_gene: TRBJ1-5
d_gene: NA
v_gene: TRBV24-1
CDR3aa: CATSDRSWDLNQPQHF
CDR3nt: TGTGCCACCAGTGATCGCAGCTGGGATCTCAATCAGCCCCAGCATTTT

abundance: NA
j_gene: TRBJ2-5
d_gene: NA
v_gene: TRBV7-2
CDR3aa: CASSLAERSETQYF
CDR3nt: TGTGCCAGCAGCTTAGCGGAGAGGTCAGAGACCCAGTACTTC

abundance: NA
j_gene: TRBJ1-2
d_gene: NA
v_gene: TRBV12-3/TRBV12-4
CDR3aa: CASRSDKNYGYTF
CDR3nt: TGTGCCAGCAGATCTGACAAGAACTATGGCTACACCTTC

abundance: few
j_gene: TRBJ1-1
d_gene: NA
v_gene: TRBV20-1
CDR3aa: CSARAHGLNTEAFF
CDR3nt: TGCAGTGCTAGAGCCCACGGACTTAACACTGAAGCTTTCTTT

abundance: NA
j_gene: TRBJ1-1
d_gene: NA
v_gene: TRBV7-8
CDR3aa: CASSSGTEAFF
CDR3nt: TGTGCCAGCAGCTCCGGAACTGAAGCTTTCTTT

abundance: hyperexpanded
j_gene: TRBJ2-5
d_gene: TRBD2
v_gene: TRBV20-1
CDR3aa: CSARDSGLWSGTQYF
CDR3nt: TGCAGTGCTAGAGATAGCGGGCTTTGGTCTGGGACCCAGTACTTC

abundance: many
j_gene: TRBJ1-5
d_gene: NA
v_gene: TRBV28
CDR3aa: CASSPLKQPQHF
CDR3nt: TGTGCCAGCAGTCCCCTCAAGCAGCCCCAGCATTTT

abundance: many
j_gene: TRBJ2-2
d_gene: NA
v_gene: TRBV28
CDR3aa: CASSPLTGELFF
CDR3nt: TGTGCCAGCAGTCCCCTCACCGGGGAGCTGTTTTTT

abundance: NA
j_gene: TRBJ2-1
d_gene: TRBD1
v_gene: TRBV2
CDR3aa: CASRRTGVDEQFF
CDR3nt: TGTGCCAGCAGAAGGACAGGGGTCGATGAGCAGTTCTTC

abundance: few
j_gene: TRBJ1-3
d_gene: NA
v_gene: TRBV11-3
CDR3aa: CASSLMMVSGNTIYF
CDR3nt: TGTGCCAGCAGCTTAATGATGGTCTCTGGAAACACCATATATTTT

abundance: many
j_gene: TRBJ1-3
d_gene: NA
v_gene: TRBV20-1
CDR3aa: CSAGKTNTIYF
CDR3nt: TGCAGTGCGGGGAAAACCAACACCATATATTTT

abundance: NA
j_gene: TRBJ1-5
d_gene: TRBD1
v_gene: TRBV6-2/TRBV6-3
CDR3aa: CASTGIRDSENQPQHF
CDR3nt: TGTGCCAGCACGGGAATTAGGGACAGCGAGAATCAGCCCCAGCATTTT

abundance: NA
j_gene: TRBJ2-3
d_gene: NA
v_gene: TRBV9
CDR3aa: CASSVGLVTVTDTQYF
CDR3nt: TGTGCCAGCAGCGTAGGATTGGTTACTGTCACAGATACGCAGTATTTT

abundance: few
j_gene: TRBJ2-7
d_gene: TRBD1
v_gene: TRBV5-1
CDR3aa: CASSLGDRTYEQYF
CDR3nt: TGCGCCAGCAGCTTGGGGGACAGGACCTACGAGCAGTACTTC

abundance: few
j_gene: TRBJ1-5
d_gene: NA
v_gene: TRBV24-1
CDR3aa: CATSDRQGNQPQHF
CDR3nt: TGTGCCACCAGTGATCGACAGGGCAATCAGCCCCAGCATTTT

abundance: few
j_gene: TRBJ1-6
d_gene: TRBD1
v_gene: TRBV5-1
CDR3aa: CASRSTGERSPLHF
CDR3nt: TGCGCCAGCAGAAGTACAGGGGAGCGGTCACCCCTCCACTTT

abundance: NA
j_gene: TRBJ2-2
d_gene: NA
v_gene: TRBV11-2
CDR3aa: CASSRVGVRELFF
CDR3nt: TGTGCCAGCAGCCGAGTGGGGGTCCGGGAGCTGTTTTTT

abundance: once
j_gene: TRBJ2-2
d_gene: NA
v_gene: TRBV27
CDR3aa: CASTPGQADTGELIF
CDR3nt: TGTGCCAGCACCCCGGGACAAGCGGACACCGGGGAGCTGATTTTT

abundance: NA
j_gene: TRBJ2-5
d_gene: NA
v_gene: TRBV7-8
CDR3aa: CVSIATGNEETQYF
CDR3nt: TGTGTCAGCATCGCCACGGGTAACGAAGAGACCCAGTACTTC

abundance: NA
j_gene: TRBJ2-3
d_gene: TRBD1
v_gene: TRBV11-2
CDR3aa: CASSSGQVDRDTQYF
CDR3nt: TGTGCCAGCAGCTCGGGACAGGTGGACAGGGATACGCAGTATTTT

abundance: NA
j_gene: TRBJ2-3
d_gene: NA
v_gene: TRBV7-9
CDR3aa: CATPGLLTDTQYF
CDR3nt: TGTGCCACTCCGGGCCTCTTGACAGATACGCAGTATTTT

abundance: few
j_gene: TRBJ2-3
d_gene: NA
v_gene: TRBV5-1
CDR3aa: CASSLLRGSTDTQYF
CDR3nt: TGCGCCAGCAGCTTATTGCGGGGCAGCACAGATACGCAGTATTTT

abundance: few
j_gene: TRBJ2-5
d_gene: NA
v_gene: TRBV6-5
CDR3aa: CASSYPGGGQETQYF
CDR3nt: TGTGCCAGCAGTTACCCGGGGGGCGGCCAAGAGACCCAGTACTTC